Each of the 25 T cell receptor beta chains below was sequenced from the same sample in a study of glioma-infiltrating T cells after dendritic cell vaccination. Only in-frame clones appear in the TCRdb table, and some are missing; sequencing was by immunoSEQ multiplex PCR. The sample records around 73,000 clones, over 75% being singletons. Sequenced material: blood, taken before dendritic cell vaccination. All receptors derive from a human donor with glioblastoma.

The chain links TRBV29-1 to TRBJ2-5, with 12 nucleotides matching TRBD2. Germline values: CDR1 SQVTM, CDR2 ANQGSEA. The CDR3 has 14 residues. Trimming took 7 bases from V and 4 from J; bases not matched to a gene: 7. The CDR3 DNA reads TGCAGCGCTTCGACTAGCGGGGGCGCAGAGACCCAGTACTTC. It is translated as CSASTSGGAETQYF.

The chain recombines TRBV5-1 with TRBJ1-2; 8 bases are shared with TRBD1. The CDR3 totals 14 residues. V was clipped by 2 bases and J by 8 bases; unmatched bases: 8. Germline CDR1 and CDR2: SGHRS and YFSETQ. Here the CDR3 reads CASSFGQGMGGYTF. The CDR3 DNA is TGCGCCAGCAGCTTCGGACAGGGTATGGGCGGCTACACCTTC.

This clone is a singleton in its sample. This sequence joins TRBV5-1 and TRBJ2-1; 14 positions match TRBD2. CDR3 length: 18 residues. Germline lookup yields CDR1 SGHRS and CDR2 YFSETQ. After removal of 0 bases from V and 1 base from J, the junction contained 3 bases not matched to a gene. This chain's CDR3 is CASSLGTSGGRSYNEQFF. DNA of the CDR3: TGCGCCAGCAGCTTGGGGACTAGCGGGGGGCGTTCCTACAATGAGCAGTTCTTC.

The CDR3 here is CASIAQGQTNQPQHF. CDR3 in DNA: TGTGCCAGTATTGCTCAGGGACAGACCAATCAGCCCCAGCATTTT. This rearrangement joins TRBV19 to TRBJ1-5; 7 nucleotides agree with TRBD1. This CDR3 region has 15 residues. Trimming at V came to 7 bases and at J to 3 bases, leaving 9 bases not matched to a gene. The V gene's germline CDR1 is LNHDA and CDR2 SQIVND (reference sequence). The entire variable domain, with the rest obtained from reference TRBV19 and TRBJ1-5, is as follows: DGGITQSPKYLFRKEGQNVTLSCEQNLNHDAMYWYRQDPGQGLRLIYYSQIVNDFQKGDIAEGYSVSREKKESFPLTVTSAQKNPTAFYLCASIAQGQTNQPQHFGDGTRLSIL.

V and J are TRBV2 and TRBJ2-2, with a possible D match to TRBD1 (6 bases). The germline V gene encodes CDR1 SNHLY and CDR2 FYNNEI. This CDR3 spans 16 amino acids. The V end was cut by 4 bases, the J end by 0 bases, with 12 bases between. This CDR3 reads CASSGDRPANTGELFF. DNA of the CDR3: TGTGCCAGCAGTGGAGACAGGCCTGCGAACACCGGGGAGCTGTTTTTT.

The rearrangement joins TRBV7-2 to TRBJ1-5; the D is unclear. The V and J ends lost 3 bases and 0 bases respectively, with 6 bases between them. This CDR3 is 14 amino acids long. CDR1 is SGHTA and CDR2 is FQGNSA in the germline V gene. The DNA of the CDR3 is TGTGCCAGCAGCTTGGCACCTAGCAATCAGCCCCAGCATTTT. Protein product: CASSLAPSNQPQHF.

This chain connects TRBV6-1 to TRBJ2-2; 10 bases are a match to TRBD2. The trim removed 5 bases at V and 14 bases at J, leaving 8 bases unmatched. Germline lookup yields CDR1 MNHNS and CDR2 SASEGT. This CDR3 spans 13 amino acids. CDR3 loop: CASSSQGLARLFF. As DNA, the CDR3 is TGTGCCAGCAGTTCCCAGGGACTAGCGCGACTGTTTTTT.

The chain carries TRBV7-9 and TRBJ1-1, with D perhaps TRBD1 (6 bases). Germline V gene lookup returns CDR1 SEHNR and CDR2 FQNEAQ (reference sequence). The CDR3 spans 14 residues. V was pared by 7 bases and J by 6 bases, with 18 bases between. The CDR3 sequence: CASKPQQGEPEAFF. Here the CDR3 DNA reads TGTGCCAGCAAACCCCAACAGGGAGAACCTGAAGCTTTCTTT.

This clone was recorded only once. The CDR3 protein is CASKGGAYEQYF. The CDR3 DNA reads TGTGCCAGCAAGGGGGGGGCGTACGAGCAGTACTTC. The chain combines TRBV2 with TRBJ2-7; D might be TRBD2 (7 bases). Germline assignment: CDR1 SNHLY and CDR2 FYNNEI. The CDR3 covers 12 residues. V lost 7 bases and J 4 bases, leaving 11 bases between the germline ends.

The chain employs TRBV18 and TRBJ2-6; 9 bases agree with TRBD1. V dropped 5 bases and J dropped 4; count of bases not matched to a gene: 12. The CDR3 runs 18 residues. From germline, CDR1 is KGHSH and CDR2 LQKENI. Here the CDR3 reads CASSSGGQGVAGANVLTF. In DNA, the CDR3 is TGTGCCAGCTCATCTGGGGGACAGGGAGTGGCCGGGGCCAACGTCCTGACTTTC.

Only a few counts were recorded for this clone. The chain links TRBV30 to TRBJ1-3; no reliable D call. V lost 2 bases to trimming and J lost 0 bases, with 5 bases between them. The CDR3 has 13 amino acids. The germline CDR1 and CDR2 sequences are GTSNPN and SVGIG (reference sequence). CDR3 in DNA: TGTGCCTGGAGTCGGGTCTCTGGAAACACCATATATTTT. Amino acids: CAWSRVSGNTIYF.

The count of this clone is one. V and J are TRBV5-1 and TRBJ2-5, with D maybe TRBD1 (7 bases). The CDR3 covers 16 residues. Germline CDR1 and CDR2: SGHRS and YFSETQ. V was pared by 0 bases and J by 0 bases, with 12 bases between. The CDR3 spells CASSLGPGGNQETQYF. CDR3 nucleotide sequence: TGCGCCAGCAGCTTGGGCCCAGGGGGGAACCAAGAGACCCAGTACTTC. Full variable domain (outside the CDR3, taken from reference TRBV5-1 and TRBJ2-5): KAGVTQTPRYLIKTRGQQVTLSCSPISGHRSVSWYQQTPGQGLQFLFEYFSETQRNKGNFPGRFSGRQFSNSRSEMNVSTLELGDSALYLCASSLGPGGNQETQYFGPGTRLLVL.

The chain combines TRBV6-1 with TRBJ2-1, with TRBD2 matching over 8 bases. Germline lookup yields CDR1 MNHNS and CDR2 SASEGT. The J segment lost 4 bases and the V segment lost 2 bases, leaving 4 bases of the junction unmatched. The CDR3 spans 15 residues. CDR3 residues: CASSEKSSGYNEQFF. For the CDR3, the DNA is TGTGCCAGCAGTGAAAAGTCTAGCGGGTACAATGAGCAGTTCTTC.

V and J are TRBV2 and TRBJ2-1; 12 positions match TRBD2. V lost 7 bases to trimming and J lost 7 bases; unmatched junction nucleotides: 5. There are 14 residues in the CDR3. Germline lookup yields CDR1 SNHLY and CDR2 FYNNEI. CDR3 sequence: CASIRTSGINEQFF. DNA of the CDR3: TGTGCCAGCATCCGGACTAGCGGGATTAATGAGCAGTTCTTC.

This clone showed up just once. This chain uses TRBV14 with TRBJ2-7, with TRBD2 matching 8 bases. The V gene's germline CDR1 is SGHDN and CDR2 FVKESK. CDR3 length: 17 residues. After removal of 4 bases from V and 4 bases from J, the junction contained 15 bases not matched to a gene. DNA for the CDR3: TGTGCCAGCAGCCTCCACTCGGGGGGGAGCGATGATTACGAGCAGTACGTC. As protein: CASSLHSGGSDDYEQYV.

This clone was picked up one time. The rearrangement joins TRBV6-5 to TRBJ1-5; D is possibly TRBD1 (6 bases). CDR3 size: 16 residues. V lost 4 bases and J 7 bases, leaving 20 bases between the germline ends. CDR1 and CDR2 (germline): MNHEY, SVGAGI. Here the CDR3 reads CASSSLKQGRNQPQHF. The CDR3 nucleotides read TGTGCCAGCAGTTCGCTCAAACAGGGTCGTAACCAGCCCCAGCATTTT.

The chain joins TRBV4-1 to TRBJ1-3, with D unclear. CDR1 is MGHRA and CDR2 is YSYEKL in the germline V gene. This CDR3 contains 15 residues. Trimming removed 0 bases at V and 2 bases at J, with 8 bases between. CDR3 nucleotide sequence: TGCGCCAGCAGCCAAGATTTCGGAGCTGGAAACACCATATATTTT. Translating it yields CASSQDFGAGNTIYF.

The V call is TRBV19, the J call TRBJ2-7; 9 bases match TRBD1. This CDR3 region has 16 residues. The germline gives CDR1 LNHDA, CDR2 SQIVND (reference sequence). Trimming removed 4 bases from V and 6 bases from J; junction bases left unmatched: 13. The CDR3 reads CASSTRTGTGSSEQYF. The CDR3 bases are TGTGCCAGTAGTACCCGCACCGGGACAGGGTCTTCCGAGCAGTACTTC.

The rearrangement uses TRBV6-5 and TRBJ1-1; 7 bases match TRBD1. The CDR3 loop spans 15 amino acids. V was clipped by 6 bases and J by 1 base; unmatched bases: 8. Germline CDR1 reads MNHEY; CDR2 reads SVGAGI. In DNA, the CDR3 is TGTGCCAGCAGAACCTTACAGGGGACGAACACTGAAGCTTTCTTT. Protein product: CASRTLQGTNTEAFF.

V gene TRBV11-2 combines with J gene TRBJ2-3, with 9 bases identical to TRBD1. The CDR3 is made up of 17 amino acids. After removal of 1 base from V and 4 bases from J, the junction contained 9 bases not matched to a gene. Germline assignment: CDR1 SGHAT and CDR2 FQNNGV. CDR3 nucleotides: TGTGCCAGCAGCTTAGGAGGCCCGGGACAGGGCTCAGATACGCAGTATTTT. This gives the protein CASSLGGPGQGSDTQYF.

This sequence joins TRBV27 and TRBJ2-5, with 13 bases identical to TRBD2. The CDR3 runs 17 residues. Germline V gene data show CDR1 as MNHEY and CDR2 as SMNVEV (reference sequence). The J segment lost 1 base and the V segment lost 5 bases, leaving 7 bases of the junction unmatched. CDR3 protein: CASSRYRLAGGQETQYF. The CDR3 nucleotides read TGTGCCAGCAGTCGATATCGACTAGCGGGGGGCCAAGAGACCCAGTACTTC.

This clone was detected a few times. V and J are TRBV19 and TRBJ1-2; D is uncertain. The germline V gene has CDR1 LNHDA and CDR2 SQIVND (reference sequence). Between the trimmed V and J ends, which lost 3 bases and 4 bases, there was a span of 12 bases. CDR3 length equals 14 residues. The CDR3 loop reads CASSILPESYGYTF. CDR3 sequence (DNA): TGTGCCAGTAGTATTCTGCCCGAGTCCTATGGCTACACCTTC.

The V and J genes are TRBV6-5 and TRBJ1-1, with D tentatively TRBD1 (6 bases). CDR1 is MNHEY, CDR2 SVGAGI, per germline. The CDR3 has 15 residues. V lost 5 bases and J lost 3, with 16 bases in between. For the CDR3, the DNA is TGTGCCAGCAGTCCAGGGGTTGGTGTTGACACTGAAGCTTTCTTT. Amino acid sequence: CASSPGVGVDTEAFF.

The chain links TRBV4-1 to TRBJ1-2; possibly TRBD1 for D (6 bases). Germline V gene lookup returns CDR1 MGHRA and CDR2 YSYEKL. This CDR3 region has 16 residues. V was clipped by 0 bases and J by 8 bases, with 19 bases between them. Here the CDR3 DNA reads TGCGCCAGCAGCCAAGATCGGACAGCCAATTTAGGGGGCTACACCTTC. Translated, it gives CASSQDRTANLGGYTF.

This clone turned up a few times. This rearrangement joins TRBV6-5 to TRBJ1-5; D ambiguous. The CDR3 loop spans 15 amino acids. CDR1 and CDR2 from the germline V gene are MNHEY and SVGAGI. V was trimmed by 0 bases and J by 1 base, leaving 7 bases between them. As DNA, the CDR3 is TGTGCCAGCAGTTACTCGAGGCAGAGCAATCAGCCCCAGCATTTT. Protein sequence: CASSYSRQSNQPQHF.